These 15 T cell receptor beta chains originate from one sample sequenced in a study of blood T cells in healthy people across ages. The use of a sample-barcoded 5' primer and a J-beta primer mix characterized a second PCR of roughly 7 to 11 cycles. TCRdb independently ran MiXCR on the 5' RACE reads; one entry per CDR3 protein. The sample lists approximately 800,000 distinct CDR3 sequences; 25% were seen once. These data were also filed under a second study, of T cells of mothers and their children.

The source material was blood. The origin of the receptors is a boy aged 5-17 years in good health.

This clonotype was found a few times. The chain combines TRBV12-3 or TRBV12-4 with TRBJ1-4; 7 bases are shared with TRBD1. The CDR3 spans 16 residues. With 5 bases clipped from V and 7 bases from J, the junction kept 13 bases outside the gene matches. CDR3 sequence (DNA): TGTGCCAGCAGTAAGATCACAGGGGTAGGCGGTGAAAAACTGTTTTTT. Amino acid sequence: CASSKITGVGGEKLFF.

The V call is TRBV7-3, the J call TRBJ2-5, with a tentative D call TRBD2 (7 bases). The J call is in doubt because the DNA end fits TRBJ2-1 better. The CDR3 runs 15 residues. Germline V gene data show CDR1 as SGHTA and CDR2 as FQGTGA. The CDR3 region is CASSFKGEGIHEQFF. Written as DNA, the CDR3 is TGTGCCAGCAGCTTTAAGGGGGAGGGCATACATGAGCAGTTCTTC.

The rearrangement links TRBV20-1 to TRBJ2-1; the match to TRBD2 covers 10 bases. The germline V gene encodes CDR1 DFQATT and CDR2 SNEGSKA (reference sequence). This CDR3 has 15 amino acids. V shed 3 bases and J 3 bases; nucleotides not matched to a gene: 5. For the CDR3, the DNA is TGCAGTGCTAGTAATGGACTAGCGGACTACAATGAGCAGTTCTTC. Amino acids: CSASNGLADYNEQFF.

The chain is built from TRBV3-1 and TRBJ1-1, with TRBD1 matching 8 bases. This CDR3 has 15 amino acids. Germline CDR1 is LGHDT and CDR2 is YNNKEL (reference sequence). With 6 bases clipped from V and 4 bases from J, the junction kept 10 bases outside the gene matches. CDR3 amino acids: CASSPITGGGTEAFF. Written as DNA, the CDR3 is TGTGCCAGCAGTCCAATCACAGGGGGTGGCACTGAAGCTTTCTTT.

The V gene is TRBV20-1, the J gene TRBJ2-5, with TRBD2 identical over 9 bases. The CDR3 contains 14 residues. Germline V lookup: CDR1 DFQATT, CDR2 SNEGSKA (reference sequence). With 3 bases clipped from V and 5 bases from J, the junction kept 7 bases outside the gene matches. The chain's CDR3 is CSASLAGKVETQYF. Written as DNA, the CDR3 is TGCAGTGCTAGTCTAGCGGGGAAGGTTGAGACCCAGTACTTC.

This sequence joins TRBV12-3 or TRBV12-4 and TRBJ2-4; D not certain. The CDR3 is made up of 15 amino acids. Trimming stripped 6 bases from V and 4 bases from J, with 16 bases between. The CDR3 reads CASSLERGVKNIQYF. CDR3 coding DNA: TGTGCCAGCAGCCTGGAGCGCGGCGTGAAAAACATTCAGTACTTC.

This clonotype was observed a few times. The chain uses TRBV5-1 and TRBJ2-4; D might be TRBD1 (7 bases). V lost 4 bases and J 0 bases, leaving 23 bases between the germline ends. CDR1 is SGHRS and CDR2 is YFSETQ in the germline V gene. CDR3 size: 19 residues. CDR3 DNA sequence: TGCGCCAGCAGCCCGGAGGGGGCCCTATATGAACTAGCCAAAAACATTCAGTACTTC. Residues: CASSPEGALYELAKNIQYF.

This chain uses TRBV2 with TRBJ2-1; the D gene could be TRBD1 or TRBD2 (6 bases each). There are 15 residues in the CDR3. Germline CDR1 is SNHLY and CDR2 is FYNNEI. V lost 0 bases and J 6 bases, leaving 12 bases between the germline ends. The CDR3 reads CASSEAGGGPNEQFF. Here the CDR3 DNA reads TGTGCCAGCAGTGAAGCAGGAGGGGGTCCCAATGAGCAGTTCTTC.

This clonotype was seen a handful of times. The chain employs TRBV20-1 and TRBJ1-1, with TRBD1 as a possible D gene (6 bases). CDR3 size: 13 residues. V was shortened by 4 bases and J by 1 base, with 10 bases between the two germline ends. Germline V gives CDR1 DFQATT, CDR2 SNEGSKA (reference sequence). CDR3 sequence reads: CSATRQANTEAFF. The CDR3 DNA reads TGCAGTGCTACTCGACAGGCGAACACTGAAGCTTTCTTT.

The chain uses TRBV4-3 and TRBJ2-5; 9 nucleotides match TRBD2. The trim removed 0 bases at V and 1 base at J, leaving 15 bases unmatched. In germline, CDR1 is LGHNA, CDR2 YSLEER. The CDR3 consists of 20 residues. The CDR3 reads CASSQDYGIAGVPSQETQYF. In DNA, the CDR3 is TGCGCCAGCAGCCAAGATTATGGTATAGCGGGGGTACCTTCCCAAGAGACCCAGTACTTC.

This clonotype occurred a few times. The chain employs TRBV20-1 and TRBJ2-5, with 9 positions matching TRBD2. The germline V gene encodes CDR1 DFQATT and CDR2 SNEGSKA (reference sequence). The CDR3 covers 14 residues. V gave up 1 base and J gave up 11 bases; unmatched junction bases: 11. DNA of the CDR3: TGCAGTGCTAGAGGCCTAGCGGGAACGCCTGAGCAGTACTTC. This gives the protein CSARGLAGTPEQYF.

The table lists this clonotype with a few counts. The chain combines TRBV7-2 with TRBJ2-4; 9 nucleotides match TRBD1. The V segment lost 5 bases and the J segment 8 bases; nucleotides outside the gene matches: 13. Germline-derived CDR1 and CDR2 are SGHTA and FQGNSA. This CDR3 comprises 16 residues. CDR3 region: CASSPPWGQGGDIQYF. The CDR3 DNA reads as TGTGCCAGCAGCCCTCCGTGGGGACAGGGTGGGGACATTCAGTACTTC.

V and J are TRBV2 and TRBJ2-3, with TRBD1 matching over 9 bases. With V trimmed by 4 bases and J by 5 bases, 16 bases remained unmatched. This CDR3 comprises 18 residues. The germline CDR1 and CDR2 sequences are SNHLY and FYNNEI. The CDR3 loop is CASSAVDRGRPGGDTQYF. Here the CDR3 DNA reads TGTGCCAGCAGTGCCGTGGACAGGGGAAGGCCAGGAGGAGATACGCAGTATTTT.

This clonotype occurred a few times. The chain is built from TRBV7-2 and TRBJ2-5; TRBD2 aligns across 11 bases. The J call may be incorrect, as the DNA end agrees better with TRBJ2-7. Per germline, CDR1 SGHTA and CDR2 FQGNSA. CDR3 length equals 14 residues. The CDR3 sequence: CASSPGLAEYEQYF. The CDR3 region has the DNA TGTGCCAGCAGTCCGGGACTAGCGGAATACGAGCAGTACTTC.

This rearrangement joins TRBV6-2 or TRBV6-3 to TRBJ2-5, with a possible D match to TRBD1 (5 bases). The DNA matches TRBJ2-1 better at its end, which makes the J call doubtful. Germline CDR1 reads MNHEY; CDR2 reads SVGEGT. The length of the CDR3 is 15 residues. CDR3 protein: CASSYRRDIYNEQFF. The DNA of the CDR3 is TGTGCCAGCAGTTACCGCAGGGATATCTACAATGAGCAGTTCTTC.